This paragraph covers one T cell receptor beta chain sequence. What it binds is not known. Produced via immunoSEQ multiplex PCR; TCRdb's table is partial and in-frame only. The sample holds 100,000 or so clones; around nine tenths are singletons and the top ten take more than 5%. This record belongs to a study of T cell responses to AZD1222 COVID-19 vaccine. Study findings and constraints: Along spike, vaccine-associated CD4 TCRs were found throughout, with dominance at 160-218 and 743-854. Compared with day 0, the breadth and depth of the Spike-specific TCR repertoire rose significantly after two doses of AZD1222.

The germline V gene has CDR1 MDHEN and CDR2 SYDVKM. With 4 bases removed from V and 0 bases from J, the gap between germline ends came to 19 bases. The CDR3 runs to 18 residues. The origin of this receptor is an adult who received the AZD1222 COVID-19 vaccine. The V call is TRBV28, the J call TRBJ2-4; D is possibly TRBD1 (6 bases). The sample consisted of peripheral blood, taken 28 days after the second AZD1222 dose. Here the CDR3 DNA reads TGTGCCAGCAGTTCCCGGACAGAACCAGCCTTAGCCAAAAACATTCAGTACTTC. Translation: CASSSRTEPALAKNIQYF.